Below are 9 T cell receptor beta chains sequenced from a single sample in a study of T cell responses to AZD1222 COVID-19 vaccine. Profiled with immunoSEQ multiplex PCR; TCRdb holds only in-frame clones, not every one. The sample has 100,000 to 150,000 clones, around nine tenths seen once. The sequencing here drew on peripheral blood, taken on day 0 of AZD1222 vaccination. The receptors were sampled from an adult in good health.

This sequence joins TRBV19 and TRBJ2-7; 10 nucleotides line up with TRBD2. This CDR3 has 14 amino acids. Germline lookup yields CDR1 LNHDA and CDR2 SQIVND (reference sequence). V gave up 5 bases and J gave up 6 bases; unmatched junction bases: 7. The CDR3 protein is CASSSSGRFGEQYF. The CDR3 bases are TGTGCCAGTAGTTCTAGCGGGAGATTTGGCGAGCAGTACTTC.

This chain joins TRBV2 and TRBJ2-2; D remains unclear. V was pared by 4 bases and J by 4 bases, with 13 bases between. Germline values: CDR1 SNHLY, CDR2 FYNNEI. This CDR3 comprises 15 residues. The CDR3 sequence is CASSVSPWGTGELFF. The DNA for the CDR3 is TGTGCCAGCAGTGTGTCCCCGTGGGGCACCGGGGAGCTGTTTTTT.

The chain is built from TRBV7-9 and TRBJ1-5; 10 nucleotides align to TRBD1. Unmatched junction bases numbered 9, after V lost 5 bases and J lost 2 bases. Germline V gene data show CDR1 as SEHNR and CDR2 as FQNEAQ (reference sequence). This CDR3 spans 17 amino acids. As DNA, the CDR3 is TGTGCCAGCAGCGCCGGGACAGGGGATGTTGGCAATCAGCCCCAGCATTTT. Amino acid sequence: CASSAGTGDVGNQPQHF.

The gene calls are TRBV14 and TRBJ2-1; no clear D. The length of the CDR3 is 15 residues. Germline V gives CDR1 SGHDN, CDR2 FVKESK. V was cut by 1 base and J by 9 bases, with 16 bases left in between. DNA for the CDR3: TGTGCCAGCAGCCAAGGGCGGATTCGAGGTCTTGAGCAGTTCTTC. Amino acids: CASSQGRIRGLEQFF.

J is TRBJ1-1 and V is TRBV18, with 7 bases lining up with TRBD1. Trimming removed 6 bases from V and 5 bases from J; junction bases left unmatched: 9. Germline-derived CDR1 and CDR2 are KGHSH and LQKENI. CDR3 size: 14 residues. CDR3 nucleotides: TGTGCCAGCTCGTGGGGACAGTCGGGAACTGAAGCTTTCTTT. It codes for CASSWGQSGTEAFF.

The chain links TRBV10-3 to TRBJ1-2; a weak D match, TRBD1 (5 bases). Germline values: CDR1 ENHRY, CDR2 SYGVKD. Trimming shortened V by 6 bases and J by 4 bases, and 12 bases separated the two germline ends. CDR3 length: 13 residues. CDR3 coding DNA: TGTGCCATCAGGGACACAACGGGCTATGGCTACACCTTC. As protein: CAIRDTTGYGYTF.

The count of this clone is one. Here the CDR3 reads CASSQGTKDYEQYF. Written as DNA, the CDR3 is TGCGCCAGCAGCCAAGGTACTAAAGACTACGAGCAGTACTTC. This rearrangement joins TRBV4-1 to TRBJ2-7; no firm D call. The CDR3 has 14 amino acids. Germline lookup yields CDR1 MGHRA and CDR2 YSYEKL. V lost 1 base and J 3 bases, leaving 10 bases between the germline ends.

The chain combines TRBV30 with TRBJ2-5; TRBD1 aligns across 9 bases. This CDR3 has 14 residues. Germline loops: CDR1 GTSNPN, CDR2 SVGIG (reference sequence). Germline trimming cut 5 bases from V and 6 bases from J; bases unmatched to any gene: 10. CDR3 DNA: TGTGCCTGGGATCCCGGACAGGGGTCCAAGACCCAGTACTTC. This encodes CAWDPGQGSKTQYF.

Regarding this clone: At one end the junction does not follow the germline gene, possibly because of a read error. The rearrangement uses TRBV7-2 and TRBJ2-7; possibly TRBD1 or TRBD2 for D (6 bases each). CDR1 and CDR2 from the germline V gene are SGHTA and FQGNSA. CDR3 length: 15 residues. Written as DNA, the CDR3 is TGTGCCAGCAGCCTAGCCGGGGGCGGCCCCTACGAGCAGTACTTC. Its protein is CASSLAGGGPYEQYF.